Here is one T cell receptor (beta chain) with its context. Germline V lookup: CDR1 MRHNA, CDR2 SNTAGT. The junction had 7 bases not matched to a gene; V was cut back by 3 bases and J by 7 bases. The CDR3 length is 14 residues. The sample originates from a study of cytomegalovirus exposure and HLA in healthy donors. Vbeta (60) and Jbeta (13) primers were used in the PCR. The data were produced by immunoSEQ multiplex PCR, yet TCRdb's version contains in-frame clones alone and is incomplete. The table records just over 150,000 clones, around four fifths of them present only once. The sample was PBMCs. This receptor was taken from a woman in her 30s in good health and CMV-seronegative. The chain recombines TRBV6-4 with TRBJ2-7; 9 bases line up with TRBD1. The CDR3 DNA is TGTGCCAGCAGTGAGATACAGGGGGCGAGGGAGCAGTACTTC. Its translation is CASSEIQGAREQYF.